The 26 T cell receptor beta chains below were found in one sample sequenced in a study of blood T cell dynamics during melanoma immunotherapy. Only in-frame clones appear in the TCRdb table, and some are missing; sequencing was by immunoSEQ multiplex PCR. The repertoire includes over a thousand clones, almost 70% of them detected once, and approximately 32% sits in the top ten. The time point: pre-treatment baseline. Material: central memory CD8+ T cells from blood, obtained from a patient treated with checkpoint blockade. The receptors were gathered from a human donor with melanoma.

This clone showed up just a few times. This chain uses TRBV2 with TRBJ2-7, with 8 nucleotides matching TRBD2. V shed 2 bases, J shed 3 bases, and the junction held 6 bases outside the gene matches. The germline gives CDR1 SNHLY, CDR2 FYNNEI. The CDR3 is 15 amino acids. CDR3 sequence: CASSESSGRFYEQYF. Written as DNA, the CDR3 is TGTGCCAGCAGTGAATCTAGCGGGCGTTTCTACGAGCAGTACTTC.

This chain uses TRBV4-3 with TRBJ2-1; 11 bases fit TRBD2. There are 15 residues in the CDR3. The V segment lost 1 base and the J segment 8 bases; nucleotides outside the gene matches: 4. CDR1 LGHNA and CDR2 YSLEER come from the germline V gene. CDR3 nucleotide sequence: TGCGCCAGCAGCCAAGCGCTAGCGGGAGGCGATGAGCAGTTCTTC. Its translation: CASSQALAGGDEQFF.

V usage is TRBV19 and J usage is TRBJ2-7; a possible D gene is TRBD1 (6 bases). Germline loops: CDR1 LNHDA, CDR2 SQIVND (reference sequence). The V end lost 1 base, the J end lost 5 bases, and 12 bases lay between the germline ends. The CDR3 is made up of 14 amino acids. The CDR3 coding sequence is TGTGCCAGTAGTATAGGGGTCGGGGACAACGAGCAGTACTTC. Residues: CASSIGVGDNEQYF.

The rearrangement links TRBV7-9 to TRBJ2-3; D uncertain. The CDR3 runs 14 residues. V lost 5 bases to trimming and J lost 0 bases, with 9 bases between them. Germline CDR1 reads SEHNR; CDR2 reads FQNEAQ (reference sequence). The CDR3 is CASSPPPSTDTQYF. CDR3 in DNA: TGTGCCAGCAGCCCCCCCCCTAGCACAGATACGCAGTATTTT.

The gene calls are TRBV7-2 and TRBJ2-1, with TRBD2 matching over 14 bases. Losses at the gene ends were 1 base for V and 5 bases for J; bases not matched to a gene: 7. Germline CDR1 SGHTA, CDR2 FQGNSA. The CDR3 is made up of 18 amino acids. The CDR3 region is CASSLGARTSGRNNEQFF. DNA for the CDR3: TGTGCCAGCAGCTTAGGAGCCCGGACTAGCGGGAGGAACAATGAGCAGTTCTTC.

V is TRBV2 and J is TRBJ2-7; TRBD2 aligns across 9 bases. This CDR3 has 15 amino acids. Per the germline V gene, CDR1 is SNHLY and CDR2 is FYNNEI. V shed 7 bases, J shed 6 bases, and the junction held 13 bases outside the gene matches. The CDR3 is CASTKDGTSLFEQYF. The CDR3 DNA reads as TGTGCCAGCACCAAGGATGGGACTAGCTTATTCGAGCAGTACTTC.

This sequence joins TRBV7-3 and TRBJ2-1, with D tentatively TRBD2 (5 bases). Trimming took 0 bases from V and 2 from J, leaving 14 bases between them. The CDR3 length is 17 residues. CDR1 is SGHTA and CDR2 is FQGTGA in the germline V gene. CDR3 protein: CASSLTSKTITYNEQFF. DNA for the CDR3: TGTGCCAGCAGCTTAACGTCTAAGACTATAACCTACAATGAGCAGTTCTTC.

V and J are TRBV27 and TRBJ1-5; the D is unclear. The CDR3 consists of 12 residues. Germline assignment: CDR1 MNHEY and CDR2 SMNVEV (reference sequence). Trimming cost V 6 bases and J 4 bases, with 7 bases left between them. The CDR3 DNA reads TGTGCCAGCAGAACAGAGAATCAGCCCCAGCATTTT. Protein sequence: CASRTENQPQHF.

This sequence joins TRBV27 and TRBJ2-1; possible D gene TRBD2, 6 bases. V shed 3 bases and J shed 6 bases, with 15 bases lying between them. The V gene's germline CDR1 is MNHEY and CDR2 SMNVEV (reference sequence). This CDR3 is built from 15 residues. Here the CDR3 DNA reads TGTGCCAGCAGTTTGGAGGCGGGGATATCCAATGAGCAGTTCTTC. Protein product: CASSLEAGISNEQFF.

The V call is TRBV9, the J call TRBJ2-3, with 14 positions matching TRBD2. With V trimmed by 0 bases and J by 3 bases, 3 bases remained unmatched. The CDR3 has 17 residues. The V gene's germline CDR1 is SGDLS and CDR2 YYNGEE. For the CDR3, the DNA is TGTGCCAGCAGCGTAGACGGACTAGCGGGAGGAACAGATACGCAGTATTTT. It specifies CASSVDGLAGGTDTQYF.

The chain's CDR3 is CATKLPTSGNTGELFF. The CDR3 nucleotides are TGTGCCACAAAATTACCGACTAGCGGGAACACCGGGGAGCTGTTTTTT. The chain combines TRBV15 with TRBJ2-2; 9 bases fit TRBD2. The CDR3 is made up of 16 amino acids. Germline lookup yields CDR1 LNHNV and CDR2 YYDKDF (reference sequence). V shed 9 bases, J shed 1 base, and the junction held 9 bases outside the gene matches.

This clone is a singleton in its sample. The chain links TRBV5-6 to TRBJ1-2; 7 nucleotides agree with TRBD1. Germline V gives CDR1 SGHDT, CDR2 YYEEEE. V shed 0 bases, J shed 8 bases, and the junction held 10 bases outside the gene matches. CDR3 length: 15 residues. CDR3 loop: CASSLAALTGRGYTF. The CDR3 DNA is TGTGCCAGCAGCTTGGCCGCGTTGACAGGGAGGGGCTACACCTTC.

This clone came up a few times. The rearrangement joins TRBV6-6 to TRBJ2-3; 10 bases fit TRBD2. Trimming cost V 5 bases and J 2 bases; bases outside gene matches: 4. The CDR3 sequence is 15 residues long. Germline V gives CDR1 MNHNY, CDR2 SVGAGI (reference sequence). The CDR3 region has the DNA TGTGCCAGCAGTCTAGCGGGAGTTTTCACAGATACGCAGTATTTT. This gives the protein CASSLAGVFTDTQYF.

V and J are TRBV9 and TRBJ2-1; 7 nucleotides agree with TRBD1. This CDR3 has 17 amino acids. V was pared by 0 bases and J by 4 bases, with 10 bases of the junction left unmatched. CDR1 is SGDLS, CDR2 YYNGEE, per germline. CDR3 nucleotides: TGTGCCAGCAGCGTAGGGGTAGAGGGGGCGCCTTACAATGAGCAGTTCTTC. It encodes CASSVGVEGAPYNEQFF.

J is TRBJ1-1 and V is TRBV5-1, with 8 bases that match TRBD1. Germline assignment: CDR1 SGHRS and CDR2 YFSETQ. The CDR3 is 15 amino acids. V dropped 5 bases and J dropped 1; count of bases not matched to a gene: 7. The CDR3 sequence is CASRWGQEKNTEAFF. Written as DNA, the CDR3 is TGCGCCAGCAGATGGGGACAGGAGAAGAACACTGAAGCTTTCTTT.

J is TRBJ2-3 and V is TRBV15; D not certain. Germline loops: CDR1 LNHNV, CDR2 YYDKDF (reference sequence). CDR3 length: 13 residues. Trimming pared 5 bases from V and 2 bases from J, leaving 8 bases between. In DNA, the CDR3 is TGTGCCACCAGCTCAAGGACCACAGATACGCAGTATTTT. Amino acid sequence: CATSSRTTDTQYF.

CDR3 protein: CAWMKGLALTYEQYF. The CDR3 DNA reads TGTGCCTGGATGAAAGGACTAGCCCTTACCTACGAGCAGTACTTC. This sequence joins TRBV30 and TRBJ2-7; 8 bases agree with TRBD2. Looked up from germline, CDR1 is GTSNPN and CDR2 is SVGIG (reference sequence). The CDR3 runs 15 residues. V dropped 4 bases and J dropped 2; count of bases not matched to a gene: 10.

The chain combines TRBV6-5 with TRBJ2-3, with TRBD2 matching 9 bases. Trimming removed 0 bases from V and 0 bases from J; junction bases left unmatched: 1. The CDR3 covers 16 residues. The V gene's germline CDR1 is MNHEY and CDR2 SVGAGI. CDR3 sequence: CASSYSTSGSTDTQYF. CDR3 DNA: TGTGCCAGCAGTTACTCTACTAGCGGGAGCACAGATACGCAGTATTTT.

This clone was seen more than once but under ten times. The V gene is TRBV4-1, the J gene TRBJ1-5; a weak D match, TRBD1 (5 bases). The CDR3 loop spans 16 amino acids. The V gene's germline CDR1 is MGHRA and CDR2 YSYEKL. Trimming pared 0 bases from V and 2 bases from J, leaving 11 bases between. CDR3 amino acids: CASSQDGGTGNQPQHF. The CDR3, as DNA: TGCGCCAGCAGCCAAGATGGCGGGACGGGCAATCAGCCCCAGCATTTT.

The chain couples TRBV9 to TRBJ2-7; TRBD2 matches at 9 bases. CDR3 length: 15 amino acids. Germline trimming cut 3 bases from V and 4 bases from J; bases unmatched to any gene: 8. CDR1 is SGDLS and CDR2 is YYNGEE in the germline V gene. The CDR3 sequence is CASSASGTSSYEQYF. The CDR3 bases are TGTGCCAGCAGCGCGTCCGGGACTAGCTCGTACGAGCAGTACTTC.

This chain joins TRBV19 and TRBJ2-5, with D perhaps assigned TRBD1 or TRBD2 (5 bases each). The J call is uncertain, as TRBJ2-7 better fits the DNA end. The CDR3 is made up of 15 amino acids. Germline assignment: CDR1 LNHDA and CDR2 SQIVND (reference sequence). CDR3 amino acids: CASSTTRDPRYEQYF. Written as DNA, the CDR3 is TGTGCCAGTAGCACAACCAGGGACCCCAGATACGAGCAGTACTTC.

In its sample, this clone is large. This rearrangement joins TRBV21-1 to TRBJ2-1; whether TRBD2, the table's D call, matches the DNA was not checked. TRBV21-1 is recorded as a pseudogene. The CDR3 sequence is 14 residues long. CDR3 in DNA: TGTGCCAGCAGCGCCCGGACTAGGTTCCATGAGCAGTTCTTC. Translation: CASSARTRFHEQFF.

V is TRBV7-3 and J is TRBJ2-3; 10 bases line up with TRBD2. Germline V lookup: CDR1 SGHTA, CDR2 FQGTGA. The CDR3 covers 15 residues. The V segment lost 6 bases and the J segment 3 bases; nucleotides outside the gene matches: 6. The chain's CDR3 is CASSPSGSTTDTQYF. The CDR3 DNA reads as TGTGCCAGCAGTCCTAGCGGGAGTACGACAGATACGCAGTATTTT.

The rearrangement links TRBV9 to TRBJ1-2; D remains ambiguous. The CDR3 is made up of 13 amino acids. V gave up 1 base and J gave up 1 base, with 5 bases separating them. Germline lookup yields CDR1 SGDLS and CDR2 YYNGEE. CDR3 DNA sequence: TGTGCCAGCAGCGTATGGAATAACTATGGCTACACCTTC. Translation gives CASSVWNNYGYTF.

The chain joins TRBV28 to TRBJ2-1, with TRBD2 as a possible D gene (5 bases). CDR3 length: 16 residues. V lost 7 bases, J lost 7 bases, and 23 bases lay in between. Germline CDR1 MDHEN, CDR2 SYDVKM. This CDR3 is CASTHPRRKGRNEQFF. The DNA of the CDR3 is TGTGCCAGCACTCACCCTAGGAGGAAGGGTAGGAATGAGCAGTTCTTC.

This clone was seen more than once but under ten times. This sequence joins TRBV30 and TRBJ1-6; tentatively, D is TRBD1 (6 bases). V lost 1 base and J lost 10, with 14 bases in between. Per germline, CDR1 GTSNPN and CDR2 SVGIG (reference sequence). This CDR3 is 14 amino acids long. The CDR3 DNA reads TGTGCCTGGAGTGGGGGGGCCGGGAGGTCACCCCTCCACTTT. Its protein is CAWSGGAGRSPLHF.